This T cell receptor (beta chain) is drawn from a study of blood T cell repertoires in COVID-19. This CDR3 has 12 residues. Germline loops: CDR1 MNHNY, CDR2 SVGAGI (reference sequence). Per the study methods: Nucleated cell counts were estimated from reference gene primer amplification. Profiling relied on immunoSEQ multiplex PCR, and the TCRdb table lists in-frame clones only, not all of them. The V and J calls and clone size come from that table; D and trimming were worked out from the DNA. The repertoire holds around 270,000 clones, around nine tenths seen once, with more than 0.75% in the top ten.

What was sequenced was peripheral blood. This sequence joins TRBV6-6 and TRBJ1-5, with 8 bases matching TRBD1. The TCR originated in a man in his thirties or forties with acute or convalescent COVID-19. CDR3 sequence reads: CGGQGTTQPQHF. As DNA, the CDR3 is TGTGGAGGACAGGGAACCACTCAGCCCCAGCATTTT.